This entry lists 26 T cell receptor beta chains sequenced from one sample in a study of PD-1 blockade in classical Hodgkin lymphoma. Repertoires were generated with immunoSEQ multiplex PCR, while TCRdb's copy carries only in-frame clones and drops some. The sample holds around 57,000 clones; about nine tenths are singletons and the top ten take approximately 7%. As to time point: cycle 4 day 1 (C4D1), after less than 7 weeks of nivolumab. Each patient relapsed following autologous stem cell transplantation, and prior brentuximab vedotin exposure differed. Sequences were derived from peripheral blood mononuclear cells (PBMCs), sampled before the fourth cycle of nivolumab. The receptors were gathered from a human donor with classical Hodgkin lymphoma.

The V call is TRBV7-2, the J call TRBJ2-5, with D tentatively TRBD2 (6 bases). CDR1 and CDR2 (germline): SGHTA, FQGNSA. The V end lost 5 bases, the J end lost 4 bases, and 11 bases lay between the germline ends. This CDR3 spans 13 amino acids. The CDR3 spells CASSLGSGETQYF. CDR3 sequence (DNA): TGTGCCAGCAGCCTCGGGAGCGGAGAGACCCAGTACTTC.

The chain couples TRBV27 to TRBJ2-1, with D possibly matching TRBD2 (5 bases). Germline CDR1 MNHEY, CDR2 SMNVEV (reference sequence). V gave up 4 bases and J gave up 12 bases, with 13 bases separating them. The CDR3 runs 12 residues. CDR3 amino acids: CASSSPGNWQFF. Written as DNA, the CDR3 is TGTGCCAGCAGTTCCCCGGGAAACTGGCAGTTCTTC.

The J gene is TRBJ2-1, the V gene TRBV29-1; the match to TRBD1 covers 9 bases. Germline V gene lookup returns CDR1 SQVTM and CDR2 ANQGSEA. Unmatched junction bases numbered 9, after V lost 7 bases and J lost 5 bases. The CDR3 runs 14 residues. The chain's CDR3 is CSATGTGFNNEQFF. DNA for the CDR3: TGCAGCGCCACTGGGACAGGGTTTAACAATGAGCAGTTCTTC.

The rearrangement joins TRBV6-6 to TRBJ2-2; 14 bases align to TRBD2. Looked up from germline, CDR1 is MNHNY and CDR2 is SVGAGI (reference sequence). Trimming took 4 bases from V and 8 from J; bases not matched to a gene: 3. This CDR3 has 15 residues. The CDR3 region has the DNA TGTGCCAGCAGTTCAGGACTAGCGGGGGGTGGGGAGCTGTTTTTT. Protein: CASSSGLAGGGELFF.

This chain joins TRBV11-2 and TRBJ2-2; D is ambiguous. The CDR3 loop spans 14 amino acids. The ends were cut back, 2 bases at V and 6 bases at J, with 10 bases in the middle. CDR1 is SGHAT, CDR2 FQNNGV, per germline. The CDR3 DNA sequence: TGTGCCAGCAGCTTAAACCCTGGGGCCGGGGAGCTGTTTTTT. This sequence encodes CASSLNPGAGELFF.

This chain connects TRBV7-6 to TRBJ1-5; 10 nucleotides align to TRBD1. Trimming cost V 6 bases and J 4 bases; bases outside gene matches: 6. This CDR3 has 15 amino acids. CDR1 is SGHVS and CDR2 is FNYEAQ in the germline V gene. The CDR3 nucleotides are TGTGCCAGCAGTTCCGGGACAGGGGCTAATCAGCCCCAGCATTTT. It is translated as CASSSGTGANQPQHF. Full variable domain (rest looked up from reference TRBV7-6 and TRBJ1-5): GAGVSQSPRYKVTKRGQDVALRCDPISGHVSLYWYRQALGQGPEFLTYFNYEAQQDKSGLPNDRFSAERPEGSISTLTIQRTEQRDSAMYRCASSSGTGANQPQHFGDGTRLSIL.

This chain joins TRBV4-1 and TRBJ1-5, with D possibly being TRBD1 (5 bases). Germline CDR1 and CDR2: MGHRA and YSYEKL. This CDR3 has 15 residues. The V end was cut by 0 bases, the J end by 2 bases, with 8 bases between. Here the CDR3 DNA reads TGCGCCAGCAGCCAAGATAGGGGACGCAATCAGCCCCAGCATTTT. It translates to CASSQDRGRNQPQHF.

The rearrangement uses TRBV27 and TRBJ2-7; 9 positions match TRBD1. The J segment lost 0 bases and the V segment lost 6 bases, leaving 9 bases of the junction unmatched. This CDR3 is built from 16 residues. Germline-derived CDR1 and CDR2 are MNHEY and SMNVEV (reference sequence). This chain's CDR3 is CASRTGGLWSSYEQYF. Written as DNA, the CDR3 is TGTGCCAGCAGAACAGGGGGCCTTTGGAGCTCCTACGAGCAGTACTTC.

The chain has TRBV7-3 and TRBJ2-3; 8 bases match TRBD2. The V gene's germline CDR1 is SGHTA and CDR2 FQGTGA. Germline trimming cut 2 bases from V and 4 bases from J; bases unmatched to any gene: 11. The CDR3 runs to 17 residues. CDR3 region: CASSLSGSAGGPDTQYF. For the CDR3, the DNA is TGTGCCAGCAGCTTATCCGGGTCTGCGGGAGGTCCAGATACGCAGTATTTT.

This clone has more than one count but fewer than ten. This chain joins TRBV2 and TRBJ1-1; perhaps TRBD1 as D (5 bases). This CDR3 has 13 residues. The germline CDR1 and CDR2 sequences are SNHLY and FYNNEI. The V end was cut by 4 bases, the J end by 7 bases, with 13 bases between. The CDR3 sequence: CASSVSTANEAFF. The CDR3 region has the DNA TGTGCCAGCAGTGTTTCGACAGCCAATGAAGCTTTCTTT.

The rearrangement joins TRBV11-2 to TRBJ2-7, with 8 bases that match TRBD1. The V gene end was trimmed by 1 base and the J gene end by 0 bases; junction bases not matched to a gene: 5. Per the germline V gene, CDR1 is SGHAT and CDR2 is FQNNGV. There are 16 residues in the CDR3. The CDR3: CASSLVQGGYSYEQYF. CDR3 nucleotide sequence: TGTGCCAGCAGCTTAGTACAGGGGGGTTACTCCTACGAGCAGTACTTC.

The chain employs TRBV19 and TRBJ1-2, with D hard to call. The V end was cut by 4 bases, the J end by 3 bases, with 12 bases between. CDR3 length: 14 residues. CDR1 and CDR2 (germline): LNHDA, SQIVND (reference sequence). CDR3 protein: CASSRTLLDYGYTF. The CDR3 nucleotides read TGTGCCAGTAGTAGGACGCTTCTGGACTATGGCTACACCTTC.

Concerning this clone itself: This CDR3 is also generated by other DNA sequences in the sample. The chain joins TRBV9 to TRBJ2-3; D remains unclear. Germline CDR1 and CDR2: SGDLS and YYNGEE. The CDR3 consists of 12 residues. V was clipped by 0 bases and J by 3 bases, with 2 bases between them. The CDR3 DNA reads as TGTGCCAGCAGCGTAGTTACAGATACGCAGTATTTT. The encoded protein is CASSVVTDTQYF.

The J gene is TRBJ2-1, the V gene TRBV11-1; 9 positions match TRBD1. The germline V gene has CDR1 SGHAT and CDR2 FQDESV (reference sequence). This CDR3 comprises 15 residues. With 4 bases clipped from V and 4 bases from J, the junction kept 5 bases outside the gene matches. The CDR3 here is CASSSPGQGYNEQFF. The CDR3 DNA is TGTGCCAGCAGCTCCCCGGGACAGGGATACAATGAGCAGTTCTTC. Using reference TRBV11-1 and TRBJ2-1 for the parts outside the CDR3, the full variable domain is EAEVAQSPRYKITEKSQAVAFWCDPISGHATLYWYRQILGQGPELLVQFQDESVVDDSQLPKDRFSAERLKGVDSTLKIQPAELGDSAMYLCASSSPGQGYNEQFFGPGTRLTVL.

The chain joins TRBV6-1 to TRBJ2-5, with D possibly being TRBD1 (6 bases). Germline V lookup: CDR1 MNHNS, CDR2 SASEGT. This CDR3 is 17 amino acids long. V was trimmed by 1 base and J by 1 base, leaving 16 bases between them. CDR3 sequence (DNA): TGTGCCAGCAGTGAAGGGCAGGGGCCGCTGGTCCAAGAGACCCAGTACTTC. Protein product: CASSEGQGPLVQETQYF.

The CDR3 DNA follows: TGTGCCAGCAGCTTGGGACTAGCGGTCAATGAGCAGTTCTTC. Residues: CASSLGLAVNEQFF. The V and J genes are TRBV7-8 and TRBJ2-1; 11 bases map to TRBD2. The CDR3 consists of 14 residues. CDR1 and CDR2 from the germline V gene are SGHVS and FQNEAQ. J lost 6 bases, V lost 3 bases, and 1 base had no gene match.

The chain links TRBV7-9 to TRBJ2-4, with TRBD1 matching over 7 bases. In germline, CDR1 is SEHNR, CDR2 FQNEAQ (reference sequence). V lost 6 bases and J lost 7; bases outside the gene matches: 12. This CDR3 region has 15 residues. CDR3 DNA sequence: TGTGCCAGCAGGTCTGCCGGGACAGACGTTAACATTCAGTACTTC. The encoded protein is CASRSAGTDVNIQYF.

This clone was counted once. V and J are TRBV7-2 and TRBJ2-3, with 9 bases identical to TRBD2. This CDR3 has 15 residues. The J segment lost 3 bases and the V segment lost 0 bases, leaving 1 base of the junction unmatched. The germline gives CDR1 SGHTA, CDR2 FQGNSA. CDR3 region: CASSLALAGTDTQYF. CDR3 nucleotides: TGTGCCAGCAGCTTAGCCCTAGCGGGGACAGATACGCAGTATTTT.

This chain connects TRBV6-6 to TRBJ2-2, with TRBD2 matching 10 bases. Trimming took 0 bases from V and 6 from J; bases not matched to a gene: 1. Germline CDR1 and CDR2: MNHNY and SVGAGI (reference sequence). The CDR3 sequence is 15 residues long. The CDR3 coding sequence is TGTGCCAGCAGTTACTCGAGCGGGAGGGCCGGGGAGCTGTTTTTT. This gives the protein CASSYSSGRAGELFF.

The chain uses TRBV11-2 and TRBJ2-1; D is ambiguous. The CDR3 runs 17 residues. The ends were cut back, 4 bases at V and 9 bases at J, with 25 bases in the middle. Per germline, CDR1 SGHAT and CDR2 FQNNGV. The CDR3 is CASSSGGPGSHFGEQFF. For the CDR3, the DNA is TGTGCCAGCAGCTCCGGTGGCCCGGGTTCCCACTTCGGTGAGCAGTTCTTC.

In nucleotides, the CDR3 is TGTGCCAGCAGCTTACTGGGGGAGGGGAACAATGAGCAGTTCTTC. Translation gives CASSLLGEGNNEQFF. This chain joins TRBV13 and TRBJ2-1, with TRBD2 matching 7 bases. V shed 2 bases, J shed 5 bases, and the junction held 6 bases outside the gene matches. The CDR3 is made up of 15 amino acids. CDR1 PRHDT and CDR2 FYEKMQ come from the germline V gene (reference sequence).

The rearrangement uses TRBV18 and TRBJ2-2; D tentatively reads TRBD1 or TRBD2 (5 bases each). Germline lookup yields CDR1 KGHSH and CDR2 LQKENI. V was trimmed by 4 bases and J by 0 bases, leaving 15 bases between them. The CDR3 is 17 amino acids. CDR3 sequence: CASSRRDGSPNTGELFF. The CDR3 region has the DNA TGTGCCAGCTCACGCAGGGACGGCTCTCCGAACACCGGGGAGCTGTTTTTT.

The chain uses TRBV4-2 and TRBJ1-2; no reliable D call. From germline, CDR1 is LGHNA and CDR2 YNFKEQ. This CDR3 spans 14 amino acids. V lost 1 base, J lost 8 bases, and 14 bases lay in between. DNA for the CDR3: TGTGCCAGCAGCCAAGCCGGGCCTCCGACGGGCTACACCTTC. Translated, it gives CASSQAGPPTGYTF.

V and J are TRBV5-4 and TRBJ2-3, with TRBD1 matching 10 bases. The CDR3 runs 15 residues. The junction had 6 bases not matched to a gene; V was cut back by 4 bases and J by 4 bases. The germline V gene encodes CDR1 SGHNT and CDR2 YYREEE (reference sequence). The CDR3 DNA is TGTGCCAGCAGCGGTGGACAGGGGGGACCAGATACGCAGTATTTT. It specifies CASSGGQGGPDTQYF. Together with reference TRBV5-4 and TRBJ2-3, the CDR3 gives the full variable domain: ETGVTQSPTHLIKTRGQQVTLRCSSQSGHNTVSWYQQALGQGPQFIFQYYREEENGRGNFPPRFSGLQFPNYSSELNVNALELDDSALYLCASSGGQGGPDTQYFGPGTRLTVL.

V gene TRBV6-1 combines with J gene TRBJ2-1; possible D gene TRBD2, 5 bases. The V gene's germline CDR1 is MNHNS and CDR2 SASEGT. V was cut by 5 bases and J by 8 bases, with 19 bases left in between. The CDR3 is 15 amino acids. The CDR3 DNA follows: TGTGCCAGCAGTCAGGACTGGGGAACCCGCGATGAGCAGTTCTTC. It translates to CASSQDWGTRDEQFF.

The chain employs TRBV27 and TRBJ2-7; D might be TRBD1 (7 bases). The CDR3 consists of 14 residues. In germline, CDR1 is MNHEY, CDR2 SMNVEV (reference sequence). V was clipped by 10 bases and J by 4 bases, with 20 bases between them. DNA of the CDR3: TGTGCCACCGCCATAGGGGGGACAGCTTACGAGCAGTACTTC. This encodes CATAIGGTAYEQYF.